This TCR beta chain was sequenced for a study of blood T cells in healthy people across ages. Using a J-beta primer mix together with a sample-barcoded 5' primer, a second PCR was run for roughly 6 to 12 cycles. Every sample gave at least 2.5 million paired-end reads containing CDR3. TCRdb analysed the 5' RACE reads with MiXCR anew, one entry per CDR3 protein. The repertoire holds about 290,000 distinct CDR3 sequences, with 25% to 30% as singletons. V lost 6 bases to trimming and J lost 6 bases; unmatched junction nucleotides: 5. Germline V gene sequence: CDR1 MNHEY, CDR2 SVGEGT. CDR3 length: 13 residues.

The material sequenced was blood. V and J are TRBV6-2 or TRBV6-3 and TRBJ2-7; TRBD1 aligns across 10 bases. This TCR was recovered from a woman aged 70-85 years in good health. The CDR3 reads CASSRRDRGEQYF. The CDR3, as DNA: TGTGCCAGCAGCCGACGGGACAGGGGCGAGCAGTACTTC.